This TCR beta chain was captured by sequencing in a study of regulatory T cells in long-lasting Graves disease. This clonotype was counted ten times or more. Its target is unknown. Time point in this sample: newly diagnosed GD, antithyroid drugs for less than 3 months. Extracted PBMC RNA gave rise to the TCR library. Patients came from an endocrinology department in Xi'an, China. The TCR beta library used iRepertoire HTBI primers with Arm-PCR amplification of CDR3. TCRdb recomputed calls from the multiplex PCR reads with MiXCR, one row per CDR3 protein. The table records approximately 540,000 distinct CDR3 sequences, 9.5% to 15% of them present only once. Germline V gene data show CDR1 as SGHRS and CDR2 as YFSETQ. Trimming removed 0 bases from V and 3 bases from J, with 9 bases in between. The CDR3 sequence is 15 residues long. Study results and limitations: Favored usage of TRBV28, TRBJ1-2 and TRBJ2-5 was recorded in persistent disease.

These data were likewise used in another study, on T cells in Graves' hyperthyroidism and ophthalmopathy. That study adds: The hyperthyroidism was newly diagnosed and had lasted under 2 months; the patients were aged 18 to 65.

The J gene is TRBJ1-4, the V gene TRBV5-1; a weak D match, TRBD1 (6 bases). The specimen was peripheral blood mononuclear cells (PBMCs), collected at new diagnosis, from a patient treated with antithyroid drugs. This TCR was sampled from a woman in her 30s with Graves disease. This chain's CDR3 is CASSLAGQPNEKLFF. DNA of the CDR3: TGCGCCAGCAGCTTGGCTGGACAGCCTAATGAAAAACTGTTTTTT.